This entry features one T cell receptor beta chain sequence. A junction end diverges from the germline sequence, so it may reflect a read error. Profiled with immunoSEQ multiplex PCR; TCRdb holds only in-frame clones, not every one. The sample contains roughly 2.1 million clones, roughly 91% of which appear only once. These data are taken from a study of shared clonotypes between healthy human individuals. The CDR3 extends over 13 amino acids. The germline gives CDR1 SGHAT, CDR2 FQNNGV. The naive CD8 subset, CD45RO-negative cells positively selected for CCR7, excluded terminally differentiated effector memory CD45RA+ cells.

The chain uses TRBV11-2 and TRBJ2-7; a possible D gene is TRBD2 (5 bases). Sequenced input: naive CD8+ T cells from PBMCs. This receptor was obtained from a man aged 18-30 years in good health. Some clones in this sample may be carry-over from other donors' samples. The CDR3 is CVSSLYGTYEQYF. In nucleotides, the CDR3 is TGTGTCAGCAGCTTATACGGGACCTACGAGCAGTACTTC.